The 16 T cell receptor beta chains in this list originate from one sample, sequenced in a study of OX40 agonist ivuxolimab in advanced cancers. Some clones are missing from TCRdb's copy, which holds only in-frame ones; the method was immunoSEQ multiplex PCR. Here the sample spans 70,000 to 95,000 clones, around 90% being singletons. Sequences were derived from CD4+ or CD8+ T cells sorted from blood, sampled in a trial of the OX40 agonist ivuxolimab. The receptors derive from an adult with an advanced solid tumor such as melanoma, head and neck, liver or kidney cancer.

V and J are TRBV18 and TRBJ2-5; unclear D gene. Trimming took off 3 bases at V and 1 base at J, with 6 bases between the two ends. This CDR3 is built from 13 residues. Germline loops: CDR1 KGHSH, CDR2 LQKENI. The CDR3 is CASSPWGQETQYF. The DNA of the CDR3 is TGTGCCAGCTCACCGTGGGGCCAAGAGACCCAGTACTTC.

The gene calls are TRBV5-1 and TRBJ1-5; a possible D gene is TRBD1 (5 bases). This CDR3 contains 13 residues. Trimming shortened V by 0 bases and J by 9 bases, and 10 bases separated the two germline ends. In germline, CDR1 is SGHRS, CDR2 YFSETQ. The CDR3: CASSLEGSGPQHF. The DNA of the CDR3 is TGCGCCAGCAGCTTGGAGGGGTCGGGGCCCCAGCATTTT.

The chain couples TRBV20-1 to TRBJ1-1; possibly TRBD1 for D (6 bases). Germline CDR1 is DFQATT and CDR2 is SNEGSKA (reference sequence). The CDR3 contains 10 residues. The CDR3: CSLGTTEAFF. The CDR3 DNA sequence: TGCAGCCTCGGGACAACTGAAGCTTTCTTT.

The rearrangement uses TRBV7-2 and TRBJ1-1; D gene unclear. The CDR3 runs 13 residues. The V and J ends lost 0 bases and 4 bases respectively, with 6 bases between them. The germline gives CDR1 SGHTA, CDR2 FQGNSA. CDR3 DNA: TGTGCCAGCAGCTTAGCGCTGGGCACTGAAGCTTTCTTT. Its translation is CASSLALGTEAFF. The variable domain in full, with the rest retrieved from reference TRBV7-2 and TRBJ1-1, is GAGVSQSPSNKVTEKGKDVELRCDPISGHTALYWYRQSLGQGLEFLIYFQGNSAPDKSGLPSDRFSAERTGGSVSTLTIQRTQQEDSAVYLCASSLALGTEAFFGQGTRLTVV.

In nucleotides, the CDR3 is TGTGCCAGCAGCGCACTAGCGGGAGTATATAATGAGCAGTTCTTC. It codes for CASSALAGVYNEQFF. The chain carries TRBV6-4 and TRBJ2-1; 11 bases match TRBD2. V shed 6 bases and J 7 bases; nucleotides not matched to a gene: 8. The germline V gene encodes CDR1 MRHNA and CDR2 SNTAGT. CDR3 length: 15 amino acids.

The chain is built from TRBV30 and TRBJ1-2, with D perhaps matching TRBD1 (5 bases). Germline CDR1 GTSNPN, CDR2 SVGIG (reference sequence). The CDR3 contains 13 residues. Trimming removed 7 bases at V and 4 bases at J, with 16 bases between. CDR3 loop: CALMTARSYGYTF. In DNA, the CDR3 is TGTGCCTTGATGACAGCTAGATCCTATGGCTACACCTTC.

This sequence joins TRBV18 and TRBJ2-7, with 10 bases lining up with TRBD1. Germline assignment: CDR1 KGHSH and CDR2 LQKENI. This CDR3 is 14 amino acids long. V lost 5 bases to trimming and J lost 5 bases; unmatched junction nucleotides: 6. In nucleotides, the CDR3 is TGTGCCAGCTCAAGGGACAGGGGCTCTGACGAGCAGTACTTC. This codes for CASSRDRGSDEQYF.

The V and J genes are TRBV28 and TRBJ2-7; 8 bases line up with TRBD1. V lost 3 bases, J lost 3 bases, and 7 bases stayed unmatched. The germline V gene encodes CDR1 MDHEN and CDR2 SYDVKM. The CDR3 runs 15 residues. The CDR3 reads CASSFGYTGGYEQYF. The CDR3 region has the DNA TGTGCCAGCAGTTTCGGGTATACAGGGGGCTACGAGCAGTACTTC.

This chain connects TRBV9 to TRBJ2-1, with 12 bases aligning to TRBD2. There are 15 residues in the CDR3. The V and J ends lost 0 bases and 8 bases, in that order; junction bases with no gene match: 3. From germline, CDR1 is SGDLS and CDR2 YYNGEE. This CDR3 is CASSVAPSGGDEQFF. DNA for the CDR3: TGTGCCAGCAGCGTAGCACCTAGCGGGGGGGATGAGCAGTTCTTC.

This rearrangement joins TRBV6-6 to TRBJ2-3; either TRBD1 or TRBD2 may supply D (5 bases each). This CDR3 has 13 residues. Trimming stripped 6 bases from V and 6 bases from J, with 13 bases between. Germline lookup yields CDR1 MNHNY and CDR2 SVGAGI (reference sequence). CDR3 DNA: TGTGCCAGCAGCCCCGGGACCGTCGATACGCAGTATTTT. It specifies CASSPGTVDTQYF.

This chain links TRBV10-3 with TRBJ2-3, with 10 bases matching TRBD1. CDR1 and CDR2 from the germline V gene are ENHRY and SYGVKD. The CDR3 is 13 residues long. V shed 8 bases and J 4 bases; nucleotides not matched to a gene: 3. CDR3 in DNA: TGTGCCATCGGGGACAGGGGAGCAGATACGCAGTATTTT. Its protein is CAIGDRGADTQYF.

The chain has TRBV5-6 and TRBJ2-3; D gene ambiguous. The CDR3 extends over 15 amino acids. From germline, CDR1 is SGHDT and CDR2 YYEEEE. V lost 1 base to trimming and J lost 0 bases, with 9 bases between them. The DNA of the CDR3 is TGTGCCAGCAGCTTGATCGAAATGAGCACAGATACGCAGTATTTT. This gives the protein CASSLIEMSTDTQYF.

J is TRBJ2-5 and V is TRBV28, with 7 positions matching TRBD2. In germline, CDR1 is MDHEN, CDR2 SYDVKM. The trim removed 2 bases at V and 11 bases at J, leaving 8 bases unmatched. The CDR3 consists of 13 residues. Here the CDR3 DNA reads TGTGCCAGCAGTTTAGGGGGGGAGATAAGGCAGTACTTC. Its translation: CASSLGGEIRQYF.

The V and J genes are TRBV19 and TRBJ2-1; 8 nucleotides match TRBD2. This CDR3 has 19 residues. Trimming at V came to 3 bases and at J to 7 bases, leaving 20 bases not matched to a gene. Germline lookup yields CDR1 LNHDA and CDR2 SQIVND (reference sequence). The chain's CDR3 is CASSIGQFAGLAGNNEQFF. The CDR3 DNA follows: TGTGCCAGTAGTATTGGCCAGTTCGCTGGTTTAGCGGGAAATAATGAGCAGTTCTTC.

This clone was counted once. The rearrangement joins TRBV5-1 to TRBJ1-1, with a possible D match to TRBD1 (5 bases). The CDR3 sequence is 17 residues long. Germline CDR1 and CDR2: SGHRS and YFSETQ. Trimming removed 1 base from V and 1 base from J, with 17 bases in between. The CDR3 spells CASSLTPQGAQNTEAFF. The CDR3 DNA is TGCGCCAGCAGCTTGACCCCCCAAGGGGCCCAGAACACTGAAGCTTTCTTT.

V gene TRBV29-1 combines with J gene TRBJ2-1; D is perhaps TRBD1 (5 bases). The CDR3 length is 12 residues. Germline V gives CDR1 SQVTM, CDR2 ANQGSEA. CDR3 sequence (DNA): TGCGCCAGCCAGGGTGGCTACAATGAGCAGTTCTTC. Protein sequence: CASQGGYNEQFF.